The 24 T cell receptor beta chains reported below all come from one sample, sequenced in a study of T cell changes during pregnancy in multiple sclerosis. This table comes from immunoSEQ multiplex PCR, and its TCRdb copy is limited to in-frame clones, with some not included. The table has roughly 46,000 clones, 93% seen once. Sequencing was performed on CD8+ T cells from peripheral blood mononuclear cells, taken after pregnancy. These receptors all come from a female donor with multiple sclerosis, enrolled in a pregnancy study.

The chain links TRBV4-1 to TRBJ2-1; 8 bases agree with TRBD2. CDR3 size: 17 residues. Trimming removed 0 bases from V and 5 bases from J; junction bases left unmatched: 9. In germline, CDR1 is MGHRA, CDR2 YSYEKL. The CDR3 nucleotides read TGCGCCAGCAGCCAAGATCTTACGGGAGGGTGGAACAATGAGCAGTTCTTC. This encodes CASSQDLTGGWNNEQFF.

V and J are TRBV27 and TRBJ1-2; no definite D call. V lost 5 bases to trimming and J lost 4 bases, with 5 bases between them. The V gene's germline CDR1 is MNHEY and CDR2 SMNVEV (reference sequence). The CDR3 loop spans 11 amino acids. The CDR3 is CASSPIYGYTF. The CDR3 bases are TGTGCCAGCAGTCCAATCTATGGCTACACCTTC.

The rearrangement uses TRBV27 and TRBJ1-5, with 7 bases aligning to TRBD1. Unmatched junction bases numbered 10, after V lost 5 bases and J lost 9 bases. There are 14 residues in the CDR3. In germline, CDR1 is MNHEY, CDR2 SMNVEV (reference sequence). The CDR3 reads CASSPRDSSLPQHF. The CDR3 coding sequence is TGTGCCAGCAGTCCCCGGGACAGCAGCTTGCCCCAGCATTTT.

This clone was counted only a few times. The chain combines TRBV18 with TRBJ1-1, with 7 bases lining up with TRBD1. The CDR3 covers 19 residues. Germline CDR1 and CDR2: KGHSH and LQKENI. J was trimmed by 0 bases and V by 4 bases; bases with no gene match: 17. The CDR3 sequence is CASSLEPQRDSFMNTEAFF. The DNA of the CDR3 is TGTGCCAGCTCACTCGAACCTCAGAGGGACAGCTTCATGAACACTGAAGCTTTCTTT.

The chain's CDR3 is CASSQDTRSGALYGYTF. The CDR3 nucleotides read TGTGCCAGCAGCCAAGATACCAGGTCAGGGGCCTTATATGGCTACACCTTC. The V and J genes are TRBV14 and TRBJ1-2; D perhaps matches TRBD1 (6 bases). Germline V gene sequence: CDR1 SGHDN, CDR2 FVKESK. Trimming removed 0 bases from V and 5 bases from J, with 19 bases in between. The CDR3 loop spans 17 amino acids.

This chain connects TRBV27 to TRBJ2-7, with a weak D call TRBD1 (6 bases). This CDR3 has 15 amino acids. Germline lookup yields CDR1 MNHEY and CDR2 SMNVEV (reference sequence). V was cut by 5 bases and J by 0 bases, with 14 bases left in between. This chain's CDR3 is CASSPGTGNSYEQYF. The CDR3 DNA reads as TGTGCCAGCAGTCCAGGAACAGGGAACTCCTACGAGCAGTACTTC.

This chain joins TRBV6-5 and TRBJ1-5, with D possibly TRBD1 on 5 matching bases. Germline CDR1 reads MNHEY; CDR2 reads SVGAGI. V dropped 7 bases and J dropped 3 bases, with 10 bases sitting between them. The CDR3 totals 13 residues. DNA of the CDR3: TGTGCCAGCACCCCAGGGCCCAATCAGCCCCAGCATTTT. It codes for CASTPGPNQPQHF.

V and J are TRBV6-4 and TRBJ2-3, with 8 bases fitting TRBD2. V lost 3 bases, J lost 1 base, and 0 bases stayed unmatched. The CDR3 is made up of 14 amino acids. In germline, CDR1 is MRHNA, CDR2 SNTAGT. CDR3 DNA: TGTGCCAGCAGTGAGCGGGGGGGCACAGATACGCAGTATTTT. It codes for CASSERGGTDTQYF.

This clone was seen only once. The gene calls are TRBV9 and TRBJ1-1, with TRBD1 matching over 8 bases. CDR3 length equals 13 residues. V trimming: 7 bases; J trimming: 5 bases; junction bases outside the gene matches: 7. Germline CDR1 reads SGDLS; CDR2 reads YYNGEE. CDR3 amino acids: CASSQGAKTEAFF. CDR3 coding DNA: TGTGCCAGCTCTCAGGGGGCAAAGACTGAAGCTTTCTTT.

The J gene is TRBJ2-2, the V gene TRBV5-1, with D unclear. Between the trimmed V and J ends, which lost 4 bases and 6 bases, there was a span of 7 bases. This CDR3 contains 12 residues. Germline V gene data show CDR1 as SGHRS and CDR2 as YFSETQ. CDR3 amino acids: CASSRHSGELFF. CDR3 nucleotide sequence: TGCGCCAGCAGCCGACATTCCGGGGAGCTGTTTTTT.

This clone was picked up one time. The chain employs TRBV2 and TRBJ1-5, with TRBD1 identical over 7 bases. J gave up 0 bases and V 10 bases, and 21 bases lay outside the gene matches. The CDR3 spans 19 residues. CDR1 and CDR2 (germline): SNHLY, FYNNEI. The CDR3 here is CATAPLSGTADTSNQPQHF. CDR3 sequence (DNA): TGTGCCACCGCCCCCTTATCCGGGACAGCTGACACTAGCAATCAGCCCCAGCATTTT.

This chain joins TRBV5-1 and TRBJ2-7; TRBD1 matches 9 bases. The CDR3 runs to 14 residues. V gave up 0 bases and J gave up 6 bases; unmatched junction bases: 4. CDR1 and CDR2 (germline): SGHRS, YFSETQ. CDR3 in amino acids: CASSLEGTGSEQYF. CDR3 nucleotide sequence: TGCGCCAGCAGCTTGGAAGGGACAGGGAGCGAGCAGTACTTC.

The chain couples TRBV9 to TRBJ2-3; D is unclear. The CDR3 runs 14 residues. Trimming cost V 3 bases and J 3 bases, with 11 bases left between them. The germline CDR1 and CDR2 sequences are SGDLS and YYNGEE. Here the CDR3 DNA reads TGTGCCAGCAGCGCCGGTAGAACTACAGATACGCAGTATTTT. Amino acid sequence: CASSAGRTTDTQYF.

The chain has TRBV28 and TRBJ2-3; 9 bases line up with TRBD1. The germline gives CDR1 MDHEN, CDR2 SYDVKM. This CDR3 is built from 15 residues. V lost 5 bases, J lost 3 bases, and 6 bases stayed unmatched. The CDR3 bases are TGTGCCAGCAGTATCCGGGACAGGGCTACAGATACGCAGTATTTT. Encoded protein: CASSIRDRATDTQYF. Drawing the rest from reference TRBV28 and TRBJ2-3, the complete variable domain is DVKVTQSSRYLVKRTGEKVFLECVQDMDHENMFWYRQDPGLGLRLIYFSYDVKMKEKGDIPEGYSVSREKKERFSLILESASTNQTSMYLCASSIRDRATDTQYFGPGTRLTVL.

The CDR3 reads CASSVSTLDTQYF. CDR3 bases: TGTGCCAGTAGTGTATCGACTCTAGATACGCAGTATTTT. The chain recombines TRBV19 with TRBJ2-3; D unresolved. There are 13 residues in the CDR3. V lost 5 bases and J lost 5, with 11 bases in between. CDR1 LNHDA and CDR2 SQIVND come from the germline V gene (reference sequence).

This chain connects TRBV19 to TRBJ1-2, with TRBD1 matching 8 bases. Looked up from germline, CDR1 is LNHDA and CDR2 is SQIVND (reference sequence). Unmatched junction bases numbered 4, after V lost 1 base and J lost 3 bases. CDR3 length: 15 amino acids. The CDR3 protein is CASSIGGQGYYGYTF. Written as DNA, the CDR3 is TGTGCCAGTAGTATAGGAGGACAGGGATACTATGGCTACACCTTC.

This chain uses TRBV7-2 with TRBJ2-1, with D possibly matching TRBD2 (5 bases). V was trimmed by 5 bases and J by 13 bases, leaving 18 bases between them. Germline CDR1 reads SGHTA; CDR2 reads FQGNSA. The CDR3 has 13 residues. The CDR3 loop reads CASSPLVGGPQFF. Here the CDR3 DNA reads TGTGCCAGCAGCCCCCTCGTTGGCGGGCCCCAGTTCTTC. Drawing the rest from reference TRBV7-2 and TRBJ2-1, the complete variable domain is GAGVSQSPSNKVTEKGKDVELRCDPISGHTALYWYRQSLGQGLEFLIYFQGNSAPDKSGLPSDRFSAERTGGSVSTLTIQRTQQEDSAVYLCASSPLVGGPQFFGPGTRLTVL.

The V gene is TRBV2, the J gene TRBJ2-1; D ambiguous. This CDR3 contains 10 residues. V was cut by 10 bases and J by 2 bases, with 3 bases left in between. Germline CDR1 reads SNHLY; CDR2 reads FYNNEI. The CDR3 spells CATAYNEQFF. For the CDR3, the DNA is TGTGCCACCGCCTACAATGAGCAGTTCTTC.

The genes are TRBV7-9 and TRBJ1-5; D not resolved. V lost 5 bases, J lost 6 bases, and 17 bases lay in between. This CDR3 is built from 15 residues. CDR1 and CDR2 from the germline V gene are SEHNR and FQNEAQ (reference sequence). The CDR3 coding sequence is TGTGCCAGCAGCCAAGCTCGAGAGGGCGGTCAGCCCCAGCATTTT. It yields the protein CASSQAREGGQPQHF. The variable domain in full, completed from reference TRBV7-9 and TRBJ1-5, reads DTGVSQNPRHKITKRGQNVTFRCDPISEHNRLYWYRQTLGQGPEFLTYFQNEAQLEKSRLLSDRFSAERPKGSFSTLEIQRTEQGDSAMYLCASSQAREGGQPQHFGDGTRLSIL.

This clone was seen a single time. V is TRBV11-2 and J is TRBJ1-1, with D unclear. The CDR3 has 13 residues. Per germline, CDR1 SGHAT and CDR2 FQNNGV. V lost 5 bases, J lost 5 bases, and 12 bases lay in between. The DNA for the CDR3 is TGTGCCAGCAGCCTAGCGGGGATTACTGAAGCTTTCTTT. Translating it yields CASSLAGITEAFF.

The chain recombines TRBV7-9 with TRBJ2-7; 12 positions match TRBD1. The CDR3 totals 15 residues. V gave up 5 bases and J gave up 3 bases; unmatched junction bases: 5. From germline, CDR1 is SEHNR and CDR2 FQNEAQ (reference sequence). In nucleotides, the CDR3 is TGTGCCAGCAGCGGGGGACAGGGGGCAGACTACGAGCAGTACTTC. Translation gives CASSGGQGADYEQYF. Full variable domain (rest looked up from reference TRBV7-9 and TRBJ2-7): DTGVSQNPRHKITKRGQNVTFRCDPISEHNRLYWYRQTLGQGPEFLTYFQNEAQLEKSRLLSDRFSAERPKGSFSTLEIQRTEQGDSAMYLCASSGGQGADYEQYFGPGTRLTVT.

This chain joins TRBV7-9 and TRBJ1-1, with TRBD1 as a possible D gene (6 bases). Germline V CDR1 and CDR2: SEHNR, FQNEAQ (reference sequence). The CDR3 has 15 residues. The V end was cut by 3 bases, the J end by 11 bases, with 22 bases between. CDR3 in DNA: TGTGCCAGCAGCTTGGGCCATGGATGGGGGCGCGGGGCTTTCTTT. Encoded protein: CASSLGHGWGRGAFF.

The chain couples TRBV9 to TRBJ2-1; 7 bases agree with TRBD2. This CDR3 contains 17 residues. Per the germline V gene, CDR1 is SGDLS and CDR2 is YYNGEE. Losses at the gene ends were 0 bases for V and 10 bases for J; bases not matched to a gene: 16. This CDR3 is CASSVGPTSDTKEEQFF. Written as DNA, the CDR3 is TGTGCCAGCAGCGTAGGTCCCACTAGCGACACAAAGGAGGAGCAGTTCTTC.

V usage is TRBV28 and J usage is TRBJ2-3; the D is unclear. The CDR3 contains 14 residues. Germline loops: CDR1 MDHEN, CDR2 SYDVKM. Trimming cost V 2 bases and J 0 bases, with 6 bases left between them. The CDR3 DNA reads TGTGCCAGCAGTTTAACAGCTAGCACAGATACGCAGTATTTT. Translation gives CASSLTASTDTQYF.